This is a list of T cell receptor beta chains from one sample in a study of Ad26.COV2.S vaccination and SARS-CoV-2 variants. The data were produced by immunoSEQ multiplex PCR, yet TCRdb's version contains in-frame clones alone and is incomplete. Of around 300,000 clones detected, less than 90% appear once; the ten largest clones hold 6.4%. Sequencing used peripheral blood, obtained in a trial of Ad26.COV2.S vaccine versus placebo. These TCRs come from a person between 18 and 60 years old who received the Ad26.COV2.S COVID-19 vaccine or a placebo. Each CDR3 is given with its conserved first and last residue. A D gene is named only where the DNA matches it firmly. Not all rows give a size; the values are once, few, many and, for expanded clones, a class.

j_call clone_size v_call d_call cdr3_aa cdr3_nt
TRBJ2-7 - TRBV5-5 - CASSFIPKDEQYF TGTGCCAGCAGCTTTATCCCCAAGGACGAGCAGTACTTC
TRBJ1-1 - TRBV3-1/TRBV3-2 - CASSQDQVGGAEAFF TGTGCCAGCAGCCAAGATCAGGTCGGAGGGGCTGAAGCTTTCTTT
TRBJ2-1 once TRBV6-4 TRBD2 CASIRTSGSTYTIYNEQFF TGTGCCAGCATTAGGACTAGCGGGAGTACCTACACCATCTACAATGAGCAGTTCTTC
TRBJ1-1 - TRBV18 - CASSPEQRLEAFF TGTGCCAGCTCACCGGAGCAGAGACTTGAAGCTTTCTTT
TRBJ2-1 - TRBV24-1 TRBD2 CATSDPGRGGTGNEQFF TGTGCCACCAGTGATCCCGGCCGGGGGGGTACGGGGAATGAGCAGTTCTTC
TRBJ2-3 - TRBV7-2 TRBD2 CASSPPTGRGGADTQYF TGTGCCAGCAGCCCCCCTACGGGGCGGGGAGGGGCAGATACGCAGTATTTT
TRBJ2-7 - TRBV9 - CASSVDPNIGGGFSYEQYF TGTGCCAGCAGCGTAGATCCAAACATAGGGGGGGGTTTTTCCTACGAGCAGTACTTC
TRBJ2-7 - TRBV27 - CASRPGDISSYEQYF TGTGCCAGCAGACCCGGGGACATTTCCTCCTACGAGCAGTACTTC
TRBJ2-7 - TRBV6-1 - CASSESLYEQYF TGTGCCAGCAGTGAATCCCTCTACGAGCAGTACTTC
TRBJ2-7 - TRBV6-5 TRBD1 CASSNWDRPYEQYF TGTGCCAGCAGTAACTGGGACAGGCCCTACGAGCAGTACTTC
TRBJ1-6 - TRBV7-8 - CASSLSWETLHF TGTGCCAGCAGCTTATCCTGGGAAACCCTCCACTTT
TRBJ2-7 - TRBV3-1/TRBV3-2 - CASSHPDTSYEQYF TGTGCCAGCAGCCACCCGGACACCTCCTACGAGCAGTACTTC
TRBJ2-1 once TRBV15 - CATSRDLAGSSYNEQFF TGTGCCACCAGCAGAGATCTCGCGGGGTCGTCCTACAATGAGCAGTTCTTC
TRBJ2-1 - TRBV6-5 - CASSRGLGYNEQFF TGTGCCAGCAGTAGAGGACTGGGGTATAATGAGCAGTTCTTC
TRBJ1-2 once TRBV7-6 - CASSLAPSGGGGATGYTF TGTGCCAGCAGCTTAGCGCCCTCTGGTGGGGGGGGCGCAACTGGCTACACCTTC
TRBJ1-4 once TRBV7-9 TRBD1 CASSLPSTGNEKLFF TGTGCCAGCAGTTTACCATCGACAGGGAATGAAAAACTGTTTTTT
TRBJ2-3 - TRBV5-4 - CASSPWGFTDTQYF TGTGCCAGCAGCCCGTGGGGGTTTACAGATACGCAGTATTTT
TRBJ1-2 - TRBV5-5 - CASSLWAEEPTRDGYTF TGTGCCAGCAGCTTATGGGCCGAAGAACCCACAAGGGATGGCTACACCTTC
TRBJ2-5 - TRBV6-5 TRBD1 CASNRGRETQYF TGTGCCAGCAACAGGGGGCGAGAGACCCAGTACTTC
TRBJ2-7 once TRBV7-3 - CASSWTPGHGVYEQYF TGTGCCAGCAGCTGGACTCCGGGACACGGGGTCTACGAGCAGTACTTC
TRBJ2-7 - TRBV5-4 TRBD1 CAIKGGSTYEQYF TGTGCCATTAAAGGGGGCTCAACTTACGAGCAGTACTTC
TRBJ2-1 - TRBV5-5 - CASSLEGGYNEQFF TGTGCCAGCAGCTTGGAAGGGGGATACAATGAGCAGTTCTTC
TRBJ2-2 - TRBV28 TRBD1 CASSSVGGQGYTGELFF TGTGCCAGCAGTTCGGTTGGGGGACAGGGGTACACCGGGGAGCTGTTTTTT
TRBJ2-6 - TRBV7-3 - CASSLSGFSGANVLTF TGTGCCAGCAGCTTAAGCGGATTCTCTGGGGCCAACGTCCTGACTTTC
TRBJ2-7 few TRBV5-5 - CASSWSVWGGYEQYF TGTGCCAGCAGCTGGTCGGTGTGGGGAGGCTACGAGCAGTACTTC
TRBJ2-5 - TRBV6-2/TRBV6-3 TRBD2 CASSRRAGGGQETQYF TGTGCCAGCAGCCGACGAGCGGGAGGGGGGCAAGAGACCCAGTACTTC
TRBJ2-1 - TRBV15 - CATGRDSTIHEQFF TGTGCCACCGGCCGGGACTCCACAATCCATGAGCAGTTCTTC
TRBJ1-6 - TRBV6-5 TRBD1 CASSYDGQGGSPLHF TGTGCCAGCAGTTACGATGGACAGGGGGGTTCACCCCTCCACTTT
TRBJ1-5 - TRBV27 TRBD1 CASRQGAGRWPQHF TGTGCCAGTAGACAGGGGGCGGGACGGTGGCCCCAGCATTTT
TRBJ2-2 - TRBV2 - CASSEARGNTGELFF TGTGCCAGCAGTGAAGCTCGGGGGAACACCGGGGAGCTGTTTTTT
TRBJ1-1 - TRBV7-9 - CASSPEMNTEAFF TGTGCCAGCAGCCCCGAAATGAACACTGAAGCTTTCTTT
TRBJ1-1 - TRBV30 - CAWRQHTEAFF TGTGCCTGGAGGCAACACACTGAAGCTTTCTTT